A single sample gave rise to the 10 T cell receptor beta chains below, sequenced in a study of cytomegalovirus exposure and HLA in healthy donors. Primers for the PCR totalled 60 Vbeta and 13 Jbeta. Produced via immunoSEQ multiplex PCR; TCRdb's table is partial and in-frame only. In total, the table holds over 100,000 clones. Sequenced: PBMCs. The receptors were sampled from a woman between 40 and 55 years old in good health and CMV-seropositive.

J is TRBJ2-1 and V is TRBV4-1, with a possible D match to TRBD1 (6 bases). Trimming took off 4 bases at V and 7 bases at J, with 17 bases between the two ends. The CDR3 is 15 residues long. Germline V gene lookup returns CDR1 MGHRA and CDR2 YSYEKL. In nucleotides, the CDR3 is TGCGCCAGCAGCCGATTTGACAGGTCGGTGAATGAGCAGTTCTTC. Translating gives CASSRFDRSVNEQFF.

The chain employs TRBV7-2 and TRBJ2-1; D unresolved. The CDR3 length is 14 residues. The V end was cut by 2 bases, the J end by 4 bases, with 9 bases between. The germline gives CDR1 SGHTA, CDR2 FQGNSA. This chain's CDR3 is CASSLRTSYNEQFF. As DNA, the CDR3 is TGTGCCAGCAGCTTACGTACATCTTACAATGAGCAGTTCTTC. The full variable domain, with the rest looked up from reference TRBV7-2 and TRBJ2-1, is GAGVSQSPSNKVTEKGKDVELRCDPISGHTALYWYRQSLGQGLEFLIYFQGNSAPDKSGLPSDRFSAERTGGSVSTLTIQRTQQEDSAVYLCASSLRTSYNEQFFGPGTRLTVL.

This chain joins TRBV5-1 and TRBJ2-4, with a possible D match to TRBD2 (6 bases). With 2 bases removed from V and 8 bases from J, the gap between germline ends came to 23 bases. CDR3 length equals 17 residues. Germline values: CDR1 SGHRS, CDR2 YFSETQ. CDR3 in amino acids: CASSLFGLAVLSDIQYF. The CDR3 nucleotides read TGCGCCAGCAGCTTATTCGGATTAGCGGTCTTGAGTGACATTCAGTACTTC. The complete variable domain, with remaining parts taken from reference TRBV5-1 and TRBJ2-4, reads KAGVTQTPRYLIKTRGQQVTLSCSPISGHRSVSWYQQTPGQGLQFLFEYFSETQRNKGNFPGRFSGRQFSNSRSEMNVSTLELGDSALYLCASSLFGLAVLSDIQYFGAGTRLSVL.

The CDR3 sequence is CASSLSSGHGNTIYF. Written as DNA, the CDR3 is TGTGCCAGCAGCTTAAGTAGCGGGCACGGAAACACCATATATTTT. The J gene is TRBJ1-3, the V gene TRBV7-8; D not certain. This CDR3 is 15 amino acids long. In germline, CDR1 is SGHVS, CDR2 FQNEAQ. V lost 2 bases and J 4 bases, leaving 12 bases between the germline ends. The full variable domain, rest sourced from reference TRBV7-8 and TRBJ1-3, is GAGVSQSPRYKVAKRGQDVALRCDPISGHVSLFWYQQALGQGPEFLTYFQNEAQLDKSGLPSDRFFAERPEGSVSTLKIQRTQQEDSAVYLCASSLSSGHGNTIYFGEGSWLTVV.

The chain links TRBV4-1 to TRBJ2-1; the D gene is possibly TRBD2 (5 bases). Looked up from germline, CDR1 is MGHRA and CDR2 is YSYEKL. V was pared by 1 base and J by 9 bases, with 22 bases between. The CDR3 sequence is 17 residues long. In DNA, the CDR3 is TGCGCCAGCAGCCAAGTGGACCTTATCCGCTATGGAGGTGAGCAGTTCTTC. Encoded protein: CASSQVDLIRYGGEQFF.

CDR3 residues: CASSPRLGTGGYTF. The CDR3 coding sequence is TGTGCCAGTAGTCCACGACTCGGCACGGGAGGCTACACCTTC. The chain employs TRBV19 and TRBJ1-2; D is unresolved. Germline assignment: CDR1 LNHDA and CDR2 SQIVND (reference sequence). V was clipped by 5 bases and J by 8 bases, with 18 bases between them. The CDR3 extends over 14 amino acids.

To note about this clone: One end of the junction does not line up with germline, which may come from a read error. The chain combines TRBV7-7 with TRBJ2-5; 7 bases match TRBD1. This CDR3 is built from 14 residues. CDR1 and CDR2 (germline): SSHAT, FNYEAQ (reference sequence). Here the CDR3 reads CASSQSGTEETQYF. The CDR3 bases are TGTGCTAGCAGCCAATCCGGGACAGAAGAGACCCAGTACTTC.

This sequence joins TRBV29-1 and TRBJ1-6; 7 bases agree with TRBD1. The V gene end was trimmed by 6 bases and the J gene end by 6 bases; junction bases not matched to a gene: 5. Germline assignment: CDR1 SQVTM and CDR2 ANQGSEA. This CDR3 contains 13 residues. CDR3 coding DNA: TGCAGCGTAAGGGACAGCGGTAATTCACCCCTCCACTTT. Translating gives CSVRDSGNSPLHF.

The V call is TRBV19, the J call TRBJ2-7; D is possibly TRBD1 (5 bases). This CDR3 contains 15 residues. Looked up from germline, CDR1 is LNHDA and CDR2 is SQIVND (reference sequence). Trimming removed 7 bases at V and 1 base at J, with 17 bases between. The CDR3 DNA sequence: TGTGCCAGTACTGAAGGGGCCGCTACATCCTACGAGCAGTACTTC. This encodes CASTEGAATSYEQYF.

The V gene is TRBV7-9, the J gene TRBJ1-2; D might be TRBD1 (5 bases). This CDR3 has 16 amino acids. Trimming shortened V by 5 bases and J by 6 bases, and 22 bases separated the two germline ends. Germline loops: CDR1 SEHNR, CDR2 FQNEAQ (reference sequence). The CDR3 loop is CASSPRGAEAKNGYTF. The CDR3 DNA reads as TGTGCCAGCAGCCCTCGCGGGGCAGAGGCGAAAAATGGCTACACCTTC.